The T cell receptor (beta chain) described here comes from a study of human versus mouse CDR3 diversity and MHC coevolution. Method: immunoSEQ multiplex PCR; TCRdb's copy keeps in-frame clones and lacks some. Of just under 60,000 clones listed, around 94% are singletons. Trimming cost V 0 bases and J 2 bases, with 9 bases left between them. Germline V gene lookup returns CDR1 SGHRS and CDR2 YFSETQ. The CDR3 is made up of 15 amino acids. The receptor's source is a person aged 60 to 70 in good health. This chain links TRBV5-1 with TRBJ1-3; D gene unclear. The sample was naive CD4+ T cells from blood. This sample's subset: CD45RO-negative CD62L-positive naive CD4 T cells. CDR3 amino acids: CASSLEGSAGNTIYF. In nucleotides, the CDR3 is TGCGCCAGCAGCTTGGAAGGCAGCGCTGGAAACACCATATATTTT. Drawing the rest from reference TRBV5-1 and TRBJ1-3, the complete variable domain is KAGVTQTPRYLIKTRGQQVTLSCSPISGHRSVSWYQQTPGQGLQFLFEYFSETQRNKGNFPGRFSGRQFSNSRSEMNVSTLELGDSALYLCASSLEGSAGNTIYFGEGSWLTVV.